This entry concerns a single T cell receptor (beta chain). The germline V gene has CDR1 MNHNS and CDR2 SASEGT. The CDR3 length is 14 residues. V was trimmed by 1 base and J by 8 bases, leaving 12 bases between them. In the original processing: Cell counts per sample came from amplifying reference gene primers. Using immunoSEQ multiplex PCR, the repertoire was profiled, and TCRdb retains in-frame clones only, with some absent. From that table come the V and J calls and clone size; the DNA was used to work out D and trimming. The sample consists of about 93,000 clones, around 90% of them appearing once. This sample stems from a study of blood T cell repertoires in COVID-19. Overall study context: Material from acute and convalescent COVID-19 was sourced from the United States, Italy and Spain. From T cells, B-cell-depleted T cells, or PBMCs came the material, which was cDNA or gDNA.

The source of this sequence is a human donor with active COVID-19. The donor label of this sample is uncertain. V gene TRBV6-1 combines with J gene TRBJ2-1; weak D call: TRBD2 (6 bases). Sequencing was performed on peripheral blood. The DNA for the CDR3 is TGTGCCAGCAGTGAAGGGGACTTAACAGATGAGCAGTTCTTC. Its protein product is CASSEGDLTDEQFF.